This TCR beta chain came from a study of T-cell reconstitution after alpha-beta-depleted transplantation in children. General observations from the study: T-cell numbers and diversity one year post-transplant derived largely from freshly generated T cells. Surviving recipient T cells and intrathymic progenitors accounted for some patients' high TCRbeta diversity at day 60.

This CDR3 comprises 14 residues. Trimming stripped 3 bases from V and 2 bases from J, with 11 bases between. Germline V gene sequence: CDR1 MNHNS, CDR2 SASEGT. Only a few counts were recorded for this clonotype. Its cognate antigen is unknown. Preparation of the TCRbeta library involved a method that used unique molecular identifiers. TCRdb called the PCR reads again in MiXCR, with one record for every CDR3 protein. Counted here are hundreds of thousands of distinct CDR3 sequences, under 25% occurring once; the ten biggest clones make up less than 15%. The rearrangement uses TRBV6-1 and TRBJ2-7; D may be TRBD1 or TRBD2 (5 bases each). The sequenced sample was PBMCs, mostly from graft donor cells, obtained 360 days after TCRalphabeta/CD19-depleted stem cell transplant. The source is a boy under three years old who had a stem cell transplant for acute myeloid leukemia, so the T cells may come from the graft donor. The CDR3 region has the DNA TGTGCCAGCAGTGAGGGGACGGTGGCCTACGAGCAGTACTTC. Its protein is CASSEGTVAYEQYF.